This T cell receptor beta chain was found in a study of shared clonotypes between healthy human individuals. Study outcomes and limitations: Only blood was sampled, and tissue TCR repertoires likely differ from blood ones. A reduction in generation probabilities was seen for non-shared clonotypes relative to those shared by all four donors.

About this clone: What it binds is not known.

Sequencing was performed with immunoSEQ multiplex PCR; in TCRdb, only in-frame clones are kept and a portion is missing. Among over a million clones listed, 60% to 80% were seen once. Division of CD4+ cells produced a CD45RA+ naive subset and a CD45RA-negative memory subset. Trimming cost V 1 base and J 4 bases, with 20 bases left between them. The CDR3 is 17 residues long. CDR1 and CDR2 (germline): SGHDT, YYEEEE. Specimen: memory CD4+ T cells sorted from blood. The subset is: CD45RA-negative fraction. The receptor comes from a young man in good health. The chain is built from TRBV5-6 and TRBJ1-1; TRBD1 is a possible D gene (6 bases). This CDR3 is CASSLYTGQAWPTEAFF. DNA for the CDR3: TGTGCCAGCAGCTTGTATACAGGGCAGGCATGGCCCACTGAAGCTTTCTTT.